This is a list of T cell receptor beta chains from one sample in a study of beta chain features in type 1 diabetes. Method: immunoSEQ multiplex PCR; TCRdb's copy keeps in-frame clones and lacks some. The sample lists 630,000 or so clones; around 15% were seen once. Sequencing was carried out using naive CD4+ T cells from blood. These receptors were obtained from a man aged 18 to 29 with type 1 diabetes. The CDR3 runs from the conserved cysteine through the conserved F or W. Fields, in order: CDR3 protein, CDR3 DNA, D gene, clone size, CDR3 length, J gene, V gene. D genes are given only for firm matches. Clone size is stated in some rows and not others, as once, few, many or a class when expanded.

CASSWGLAQETQYF TGCGCCAGCAGCTGGGGACTAGCGCAAGAGACCCAGTACTTC TRBD2 . 14 TRBJ2-5 TRBV5-1
CAISESEGLRNTGELFF TGTGCCATCAGTGAGTCGGAGGGCCTCCGGAACACCGGGGAGCTGTTTTTT . . 17 TRBJ2-2 TRBV10-3
CAITEQSSTDTQYF TGTGCCATCACTGAGCAGTCTAGCACAGATACGCAGTATTTT . . 14 TRBJ2-3 TRBV10-3
CASSLEASGSVANEQFF TGTGCCAGCAGCTTAGAGGCTAGCGGGAGTGTGGCAAATGAGCAGTTCTTC TRBD2 . 17 TRBJ2-1 TRBV7-6
CASSNRAPSYNEQFF TGTGCCAGCAGCAACAGGGCGCCCTCCTACAATGAGCAGTTCTTC . few 15 TRBJ2-1 TRBV2
CASSYGGSQETQYF TGTGCCAGCAGTTACGGGGGGTCACAAGAGACCCAGTACTTC . . 14 TRBJ2-5 TRBV6-5
CASSKQGTSSYEQYF TGTGCCAGCAGTAAACAGGGAACAAGCTCCTACGAGCAGTACTTC . few 15 TRBJ2-7 TRBV6-5
CASSPGRGEDTQYF TGTGCCAGCAGCCCGGGACGAGGAGAAGATACGCAGTATTTT . . 14 TRBJ2-3 TRBV5-4
CSADYEQYF TGCAGTGCTGACTACGAGCAGTACTTC . few 9 TRBJ2-7 TRBV20-1
CASSLGGTGEQFF TGTGCCAGCAGCTTAGGGGGGACCGGCGAGCAGTTCTTC . few 13 TRBJ2-1 TRBV11-3
CASSGGQGADTQYF TGTGCCAGCAGTGGGGGACAGGGGGCAGATACGCAGTATTTT TRBD1 . 14 TRBJ2-3 TRBV6-1
CAWSEDRGTDTQYF TGTGCCTGGAGTGAAGACAGGGGCACAGATACGCAGTATTTT TRBD1 . 14 TRBJ2-3 TRBV30
CASSACSSCEQYF TGTGCCAGCAGTGCTTGCTCTAGTTGCGAGCAGTACTTC . few 13 TRBJ2-7 TRBV2
CASSLNPWTESYEQYF TGTGCCAGCAGCTTGAATCCATGGACAGAATCCTACGAGCAGTACTTC . . 16 TRBJ2-7 TRBV5-6
CASSLGESGSTDTQYF TGTGCCAGCAGCTTAGGGGAGAGTGGGTCCACAGATACGCAGTATTTT . few 16 TRBJ2-3 TRBV7-9